The present T cell receptor (beta chain) was sequenced within a study of neoadjuvant anti-PD-1 for oral cavity cancer. Study summary: Non-progressing patients received a fourth nivolumab dose near day 43, then surgery on days 50-56. Broader study findings: Post-nivolumab, blood T cell clonality was significantly elevated in non-responders.

Generated by immunoSEQ multiplex PCR, the TCRdb table keeps only in-frame clones and is missing some. The data hold tens of thousands of clones, with around 79% observed a single time. This CDR3 region has 15 residues. Trimming removed 4 bases at V and 4 bases at J, with 15 bases between. Germline V CDR1 and CDR2: SGHNT, YYREEE (reference sequence). The time point: after neoadjuvant nivolumab, at surgical resection. As for this clone: Its antigen is unidentified.

The rearrangement joins TRBV5-4 to TRBJ1-5; D unresolved. The source of this sequence is a person aged 40 to 85 with oral cavity squamous cell carcinoma. Sequences were derived from PBMCs, sampled after nivolumab (anti-PD-1) treatment. CDR3 in DNA: TGTGCCAGCAGCACCCTGGACTTACCAAATCAGCCCCAGCATTTT. Protein: CASSTLDLPNQPQHF.